Here is one T cell receptor (beta chain) with its context. Adults of Caucasian background living in Nashville, Tennessee made up all donors. The entry originates in a study of shared clonotypes between healthy human individuals. A deep-level run was used for the assay. Genomic DNA of every subset was divided equally among multiple immunoSEQ plates. Only in-frame clones appear in the TCRdb table, and some are missing; sequencing was by immunoSEQ multiplex PCR. The table shows about 2,500,000 clones, with roughly 92% occurring only once. This CDR3 is 15 amino acids long. Germline values: CDR1 SGHTA, CDR2 FQGNSA. V was shortened by 6 bases and J by 6 bases, with 20 bases between the two germline ends.

The chain has TRBV7-2 and TRBJ2-5, with D perhaps TRBD1 (7 bases). The sample was naive CD4+ T cells sorted from blood. Subset specified: CD45RA+ positively selected. The receptor's source is a man between 18 and 29 years old in good health. The DNA for the CDR3 is TGTGCCAGCAGACCCTCGGTGTGGAGGGGGCAGACCCAGTACTTC. This codes for CASRPSVWRGQTQYF.